These T cell receptor beta chains were read from a single sample in a study of OX40 agonist ivuxolimab in advanced cancers. Clones were read by immunoSEQ multiplex PCR, and TCRdb kept only the in-frame ones, dropping some. The sample lists about 42,000 clones; about 88% were seen once. Sample: CD4+ or CD8+ T cells sorted from blood, taken in a trial of the OX40 agonist ivuxolimab. These receptors originate from an adult with an advanced solid tumor such as melanoma, head and neck, liver or kidney cancer. The CDR3 runs from the conserved cysteine through the conserved F or W. Fields, in order: V gene, D gene, J gene, clone size, CDR3 DNA, CDR3 protein. A D gene is named only where the DNA matches it firmly. Clone size appears in some rows only: once, few, many, or a class for an expanded clone.

v_call: TRBV7-9
d_call: -
j_call: TRBJ2-3
clone_size: -
cdr3_nt: TGTGCCAGCAGCTTACGGGCGGGGACCACAGATACGCAGTATTTT
cdr3_aa: CASSLRAGTTDTQYF

v_call: TRBV7-9
d_call: -
j_call: TRBJ2-1
clone_size: -
cdr3_nt: TGTGCCAGCAGCCCCCCTAGCGATGAGCAGTTCTTC
cdr3_aa: CASSPPSDEQFF

v_call: TRBV19
d_call: -
j_call: TRBJ1-1
clone_size: once
cdr3_nt: TGTGCCAGTAGTATAGGCGGGGGTGGTAACACTGAAGCTTTCTTT
cdr3_aa: CASSIGGGGNTEAFF

v_call: TRBV28
d_call: -
j_call: TRBJ1-3
clone_size: few
cdr3_nt: TGTGCCAGCAGTCCCACTCAGGTTTTCCTCTCTGGAAACACCATATATTTT
cdr3_aa: CASSPTQVFLSGNTIYF

v_call: TRBV15
d_call: -
j_call: TRBJ1-5
clone_size: -
cdr3_nt: TGTGCCACCAGCACACCCAGGGAAACTGGTCAGCCCCAGCATTTT
cdr3_aa: CATSTPRETGQPQHF

v_call: TRBV7-8
d_call: -
j_call: TRBJ2-1
clone_size: -
cdr3_nt: TGTGCCAGCAGCCAACTCGGGCACTCTGGGTACAATGAGCAGTTCTTC
cdr3_aa: CASSQLGHSGYNEQFF

v_call: TRBV7-6
d_call: -
j_call: TRBJ2-7
clone_size: -
cdr3_nt: TGTGCCAGCAGCTTAGAGGACGAGCAGTACTTC
cdr3_aa: CASSLEDEQYF

v_call: TRBV7-2
d_call: -
j_call: TRBJ2-1
clone_size: -
cdr3_nt: TGTGCCAGCAGCTTAGTCCTACGAACCAAGCTAGGGGATGAGCAGTTCTTC
cdr3_aa: CASSLVLRTKLGDEQFF

v_call: TRBV25-1
d_call: -
j_call: TRBJ1-1
clone_size: -
cdr3_nt: TGTGCCAGCACCGACGGCAGCGTGGCTGAAGCTTTCTTT
cdr3_aa: CASTDGSVAEAFF

v_call: TRBV13
d_call: -
j_call: TRBJ2-5
clone_size: -
cdr3_nt: TGTGCCAGCACCCAACTTCGGGTGGGCAGGGTCCAAGAGACCCAGTACTTC
cdr3_aa: CASTQLRVGRVQETQYF

v_call: TRBV6-1
d_call: -
j_call: TRBJ2-7
clone_size: -
cdr3_nt: TGTGCCACCAGTGCCGAGCAGTACTTC
cdr3_aa: CATSAEQYF

v_call: TRBV2
d_call: -
j_call: TRBJ1-4
clone_size: -
cdr3_nt: TGTGCCAGCAGTGCGGGGCTTCGGGCTAATGAAAAACTGTTTTTT
cdr3_aa: CASSAGLRANEKLFF

v_call: TRBV5-1
d_call: TRBD1
j_call: TRBJ1-5
clone_size: -
cdr3_nt: TGCGCCAGCAGCCCGATGGGACAGGGTCGGAATCAGCCCCAGCATTTT
cdr3_aa: CASSPMGQGRNQPQHF

v_call: TRBV27
d_call: TRBD1
j_call: TRBJ1-1
clone_size: -
cdr3_nt: TGTGCCAGCAGTTGGGACAGGGGTATTGAAGCTTTCTTT
cdr3_aa: CASSWDRGIEAFF

v_call: TRBV27
d_call: TRBD1
j_call: TRBJ2-2
clone_size: -
cdr3_nt: TGTGCCAGCAAGGCCCCGTTCCACCGGGACAGGGTAATTACCGGGGAGCTGTTTTTT
cdr3_aa: CASKAPFHRDRVITGELFF

v_call: TRBV9
d_call: -
j_call: TRBJ1-1
clone_size: few
cdr3_nt: TGTGCCAGCAGTGCAGTGAACACTGAAGCTTTCTTT
cdr3_aa: CASSAVNTEAFF

v_call: TRBV28
d_call: -
j_call: TRBJ1-3
clone_size: few
cdr3_nt: TGTGCCAGCAGTTCACCCAACCTCCAGGGGATCATGGCTGGAAACACCATATATTTT
cdr3_aa: CASSSPNLQGIMAGNTIYF

v_call: TRBV5-6
d_call: TRBD1
j_call: TRBJ2-2
clone_size: -
cdr3_nt: TGTGCCAGCAGCTTCCGGGACAGCACCGGGGAGCTGTTTTTT
cdr3_aa: CASSFRDSTGELFF

v_call: TRBV29-1
d_call: -
j_call: TRBJ1-2
clone_size: -
cdr3_nt: TGCAGCCCCGAGGGCGTGGACGGCTACACCTTC
cdr3_aa: CSPEGVDGYTF

v_call: TRBV7-6
d_call: -
j_call: TRBJ2-5
clone_size: -
cdr3_nt: TGTGCCAGCAGCGAGGCAGGGACCACCCAAGAGACCCAGTACTTC
cdr3_aa: CASSEAGTTQETQYF

v_call: TRBV4-3
d_call: -
j_call: TRBJ2-7
clone_size: few
cdr3_nt: TGCGCCAGCAGCCAGATCGACGGAAGGCGATACGAGCAGTACTTC
cdr3_aa: CASSQIDGRRYEQYF

v_call: TRBV15
d_call: TRBD2
j_call: TRBJ2-3
clone_size: -
cdr3_nt: TGTGCCACCAGCAGACTAGCGGGGGGGACAGATACGCAGTATTTT
cdr3_aa: CATSRLAGGTDTQYF

v_call: TRBV5-1
d_call: -
j_call: TRBJ2-7
clone_size: -
cdr3_nt: TGCGCCAGCAAGACGGGACTTGGCGGCGAGCAGTACTTC
cdr3_aa: CASKTGLGGEQYF

v_call: TRBV2
d_call: -
j_call: TRBJ2-7
clone_size: -
cdr3_nt: TGTGCCAGCAGTGAAGATGAGGACGAGCAGTACTTC
cdr3_aa: CASSEDEDEQYF

v_call: TRBV5-5
d_call: -
j_call: TRBJ1-1
clone_size: -
cdr3_nt: TGTGCCAGCAGCTCAGTGCTGAACACTGAAGCTTTCTTT
cdr3_aa: CASSSVLNTEAFF

v_call: TRBV27
d_call: -
j_call: TRBJ1-1
clone_size: -
cdr3_nt: TGTGCCAGCAGTTTAACCGGGGTCGAAGCTTTCTTT
cdr3_aa: CASSLTGVEAFF

v_call: TRBV7-6
d_call: -
j_call: TRBJ1-5
clone_size: -
cdr3_nt: TGTGCCAGCAGCCGAGGGGGGGGAAATCAGCCCCAGCATTTT
cdr3_aa: CASSRGGGNQPQHF

v_call: TRBV7-9
d_call: -
j_call: TRBJ2-7
clone_size: -
cdr3_nt: TGTGCCAGCAGCTTAGGGACTGCCTACGAGCAGTACTTC
cdr3_aa: CASSLGTAYEQYF

v_call: TRBV21-1
d_call: -
j_call: TRBJ2-7
clone_size: medium-sized
cdr3_nt: TGTGCCAGCAGCTCTCCTTGTAGCGGGGGGCTTTCTTTCTACGAGCAGTACTTC
cdr3_aa: CASSSPCSGGLSFYEQYF

v_call: TRBV6-6
d_call: -
j_call: TRBJ2-1
clone_size: -
cdr3_nt: TGTGCCAGCAGTTATGGGGGGTCCTCTACAGATGAGCAGTTCTTC
cdr3_aa: CASSYGGSSTDEQFF

v_call: TRBV15
d_call: TRBD2
j_call: TRBJ2-1
clone_size: -
cdr3_nt: TGTGCCACCAGCAGAGGTCTGGCGGGAGGGGTCAGCGAGCAGTTCTTC
cdr3_aa: CATSRGLAGGVSEQFF

v_call: TRBV11-2
d_call: TRBD2
j_call: TRBJ2-1
clone_size: once
cdr3_nt: TGTGCCAGCAGCTTAGAAGTTGCGGGAGGGTCCGGTGAGCAGTTCTTC
cdr3_aa: CASSLEVAGGSGEQFF

v_call: TRBV19
d_call: TRBD2
j_call: TRBJ2-1
clone_size: -
cdr3_nt: TGTGCCAGTAGTATTACGAGCGGGAGGGCCTACAATGAGCAGTTCTTC
cdr3_aa: CASSITSGRAYNEQFF

v_call: TRBV4-3
d_call: -
j_call: TRBJ2-3
clone_size: -
cdr3_nt: TGCGCCAGCAGCCAAGGCAGAGAAGTAGATACGCAGTATTTT
cdr3_aa: CASSQGREVDTQYF

v_call: TRBV13
d_call: TRBD1
j_call: TRBJ2-7
clone_size: -
cdr3_nt: TGTGCCAGCAGCTCCGGGACAGGGGTATACGAGCAGTACTTC
cdr3_aa: CASSSGTGVYEQYF

v_call: TRBV5-4
d_call: -
j_call: TRBJ1-2
clone_size: -
cdr3_nt: TGTGCCAGCAGCTTGAGGGGGGGCGGGTATGGCTACACCTTC
cdr3_aa: CASSLRGGGYGYTF

v_call: TRBV29-1
d_call: TRBD1
j_call: TRBJ1-2
clone_size: -
cdr3_nt: TGCAGCGTTCCCCTCTGGGACAGGGTATTTTATGGCTACACCTTC
cdr3_aa: CSVPLWDRVFYGYTF

v_call: TRBV6-5
d_call: -
j_call: TRBJ2-1
clone_size: -
cdr3_nt: TGTGCCAGCAGCCCGGGGGTCTACAATGAGCAGTTCTTC
cdr3_aa: CASSPGVYNEQFF

v_call: TRBV4-1
d_call: -
j_call: TRBJ1-2
clone_size: once
cdr3_nt: TGCGCCAGCAGCCAAATAGTGGGGATCTATGGCTACACCTTC
cdr3_aa: CASSQIVGIYGYTF

v_call: TRBV7-6
d_call: TRBD1
j_call: TRBJ2-2
clone_size: few
cdr3_nt: TGTGCCACGGGACAGGGAGACACCGGGGAGCTGTTTTTT
cdr3_aa: CATGQGDTGELFF

v_call: TRBV6-1
d_call: -
j_call: TRBJ1-2
clone_size: -
cdr3_nt: TGTGCCAGCAGTGAAGGGGACACCTATGGCTACACCTTC
cdr3_aa: CASSEGDTYGYTF

v_call: TRBV13
d_call: -
j_call: TRBJ2-7
clone_size: -
cdr3_nt: TGTGCCAGCAGCTTAGAGGGAGGACAAATCTACGAGCAGTACTTC
cdr3_aa: CASSLEGGQIYEQYF

v_call: TRBV5-4
d_call: -
j_call: TRBJ1-1
clone_size: -
cdr3_nt: TGTGCCAGCAGCTTGAACCCAGGGAACACTGAAGCTTTCTTT
cdr3_aa: CASSLNPGNTEAFF

v_call: TRBV6-5
d_call: TRBD1
j_call: TRBJ1-1
clone_size: once
cdr3_nt: TGTGCCAGCGGGACAGCCGAAGCTTTCTTT
cdr3_aa: CASGTAEAFF

v_call: TRBV7-9
d_call: -
j_call: TRBJ2-1
clone_size: -
cdr3_nt: TGTGCCAGCAGCCACAGACGGGGGTCTTCCTACAATGAGCAGTTCTTC
cdr3_aa: CASSHRRGSSYNEQFF

v_call: TRBV7-9
d_call: TRBD1
j_call: TRBJ2-1
clone_size: few
cdr3_nt: TGTGCCAGCAGCTTCAGGACAGGGTGGGATGAGCAGTTCTTC
cdr3_aa: CASSFRTGWDEQFF

v_call: TRBV7-9
d_call: -
j_call: TRBJ2-3
clone_size: -
cdr3_nt: TGTGCCAGCAGCATGGTAGCGGGCACAGATACGCAGTATTTT
cdr3_aa: CASSMVAGTDTQYF

v_call: TRBV27
d_call: -
j_call: TRBJ1-2
clone_size: -
cdr3_nt: TGTGCCAGCAGTTTAGTGGCGGGTAGCTATGGCTACACCTTC
cdr3_aa: CASSLVAGSYGYTF

v_call: TRBV7-4
d_call: -
j_call: TRBJ1-5
clone_size: -
cdr3_nt: TGTGCCAGCAGCTTAGTCGGGAATCAGCCCCAGCATTTT
cdr3_aa: CASSLVGNQPQHF

v_call: TRBV7-5
d_call: -
j_call: TRBJ2-7
clone_size: -
cdr3_nt: TGTGCCAGAAGCCCCCTGGGTCGCGAGCAGTACTTC
cdr3_aa: CARSPLGREQYF

v_call: TRBV7-9
d_call: -
j_call: TRBJ2-7
clone_size: -
cdr3_nt: TGTGCCCGGCCGGGACACAGCTACGAGCAGTACTTC
cdr3_aa: CARPGHSYEQYF

v_call: TRBV5-1
d_call: TRBD1
j_call: TRBJ2-7
clone_size: -
cdr3_nt: TGCGCCAGCAGCTACACAGGGGCCCACGAGCAGTACTTC
cdr3_aa: CASSYTGAHEQYF

v_call: TRBV6-5
d_call: -
j_call: TRBJ1-1
clone_size: -
cdr3_nt: TGTGCCAGCAGTTACTCCTGGGGACTGAACACTGAAGCTTTCTTT
cdr3_aa: CASSYSWGLNTEAFF